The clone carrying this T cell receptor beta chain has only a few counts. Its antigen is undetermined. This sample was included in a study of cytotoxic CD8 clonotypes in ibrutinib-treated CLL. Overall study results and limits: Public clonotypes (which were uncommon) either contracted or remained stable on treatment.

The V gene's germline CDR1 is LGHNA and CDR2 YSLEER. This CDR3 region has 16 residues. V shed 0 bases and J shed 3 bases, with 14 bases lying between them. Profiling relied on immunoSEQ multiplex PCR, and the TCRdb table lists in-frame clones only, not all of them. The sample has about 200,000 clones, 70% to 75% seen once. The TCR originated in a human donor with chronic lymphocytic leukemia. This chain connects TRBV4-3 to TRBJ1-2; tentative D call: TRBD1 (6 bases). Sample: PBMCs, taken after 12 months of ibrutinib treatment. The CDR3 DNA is TGCGCCAGCAGCCAAGAACGGAACAGGGTGGACTATGGCTACACCTTC. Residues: CASSQERNRVDYGYTF.